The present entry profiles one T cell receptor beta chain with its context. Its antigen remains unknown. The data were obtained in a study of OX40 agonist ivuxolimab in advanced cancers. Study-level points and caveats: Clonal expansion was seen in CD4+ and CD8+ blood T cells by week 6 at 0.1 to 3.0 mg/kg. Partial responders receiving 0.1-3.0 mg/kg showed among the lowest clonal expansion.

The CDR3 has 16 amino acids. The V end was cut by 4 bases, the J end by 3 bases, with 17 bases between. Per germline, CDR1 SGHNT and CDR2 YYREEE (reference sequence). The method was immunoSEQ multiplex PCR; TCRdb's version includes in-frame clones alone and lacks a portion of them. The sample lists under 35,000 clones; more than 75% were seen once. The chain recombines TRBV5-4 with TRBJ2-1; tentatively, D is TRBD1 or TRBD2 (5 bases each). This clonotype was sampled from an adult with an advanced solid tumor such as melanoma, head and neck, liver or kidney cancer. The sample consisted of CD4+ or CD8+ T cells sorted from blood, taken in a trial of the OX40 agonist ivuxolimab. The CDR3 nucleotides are TGTGCCAGCAGCCCGGGACCGGGGTATAACTACAATGAGCAGTTCTTC. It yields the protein CASSPGPGYNYNEQFF.